Listed here are 9 T cell receptor beta chains from one sample, sequenced in a study of response to subunit inactivated influenza vaccine. TCRdb fed the RT-PCR reads into MiXCR, producing one record per CDR3 protein. Among 150,000 or so distinct CDR3 sequences listed, around 9.9% were seen once. Sequencing used non-naive T cells sorted from PBMCs, obtained about 6 weeks after vaccination. The receptors here all came from a man aged 50 or older who received an inactivated influenza vaccine.

The chain has TRBV7-8 and TRBJ1-1; 7 nucleotides match TRBD1. The V gene's germline CDR1 is SGHVS and CDR2 FQNEAQ. The CDR3 is 17 amino acids. With V trimmed by 7 bases and J by 0 bases, 14 bases remained unmatched. CDR3 region: CASNGEPGQIMNTEAFF. In DNA, the CDR3 is TGTGCCAGCAACGGAGAGCCGGGACAGATAATGAACACTGAAGCTTTCTTT.

This chain connects TRBV20-1 to TRBJ2-7; TRBD1 matches 10 bases. The CDR3 runs 14 residues. V dropped 2 bases and J dropped 3; count of bases not matched to a gene: 4. Germline-derived CDR1 and CDR2 are DFQATT and SNEGSKA (reference sequence). This chain's CDR3 is CSARSGTGVYEQYF. The CDR3 nucleotides read TGCAGTGCTAGATCCGGGACAGGGGTCTACGAGCAGTACTTC.

This clonotype showed up many times. The CDR3 nucleotides are TGCGCCAGCACCGGGACAGGGATTCTTGCAACTAATGAAAAACTGTTTTTT. Its protein product is CASTGTGILATNEKLFF. The V call is TRBV4-1, the J call TRBJ1-4; 9 bases map to TRBD1. Germline V gene sequence: CDR1 MGHRA, CDR2 YSYEKL. J was trimmed by 0 bases and V by 7 bases; bases with no gene match: 9. The CDR3 contains 17 residues.

The chain uses TRBV20-1 and TRBJ2-2, with 8 bases fitting TRBD2. The V segment lost 4 bases and the J segment 0 bases; nucleotides outside the gene matches: 4. The CDR3 has 15 residues. The germline V gene encodes CDR1 DFQATT and CDR2 SNEGSKA (reference sequence). The CDR3 loop is CSAKRTSPNTGELFF. The CDR3 DNA reads TGCAGTGCTAAACGGACTAGCCCGAACACCGGGGAGCTGTTTTTT.

V and J are TRBV12-3 or TRBV12-4 and TRBJ1-5; D possibly corresponds to TRBD1 (5 bases). Between the trimmed V and J ends, which lost 4 bases and 11 bases, there was a span of 21 bases. The length of the CDR3 is 15 residues. The CDR3 loop is CASSSNTGLAGAQHF. The CDR3 DNA sequence: TGTGCCAGCAGTTCCAATACAGGTCTCGCCGGGGCCCAGCATTTT.

In this sample, this clonotype turned up a few times. The CDR3 nucleotides read TGCAGTGCTAGTAGGCCGAACAATGAGCAGTTCTTC. Translation: CSASRPNNEQFF. The V and J genes are TRBV20-1 and TRBJ2-1; no definite D call. The CDR3 spans 12 residues. The ends were cut back, 3 bases at V and 5 bases at J, with 8 bases in the middle. Germline assignment: CDR1 DFQATT and CDR2 SNEGSKA (reference sequence).

Here the CDR3 reads CASSPHRGYEQYF. In DNA, the CDR3 is TGTGCCAGCTCACCGCACAGGGGTTACGAGCAGTACTTC. This rearrangement joins TRBV18 to TRBJ2-7, with 7 bases that match TRBD1. The CDR3 contains 13 residues. V shed 3 bases, J shed 4 bases, and the junction held 3 bases outside the gene matches. Germline loops: CDR1 KGHSH, CDR2 LQKENI. The full variable domain, rest sourced from reference TRBV18 and TRBJ2-7, is NAGVMQNPRHLVRRRGQEARLRCSPMKGHSHVYWYRQLPEEGLKFMVYLQKENIIDESGMPKERFSAEFPKEGPSILRIQQVVRGDSAAYFCASSPHRGYEQYFGPGTRLTVT.

CDR3 loop: CASSSAAGGYNEQFF. In nucleotides, the CDR3 is TGTGCCAGCAGCTCGGCGGCGGGGGGTTACAATGAGCAGTTCTTC. V gene TRBV7-2 combines with J gene TRBJ2-1; 8 positions agree with TRBD2. Germline V CDR1 and CDR2: SGHTA, FQGNSA. There are 15 residues in the CDR3. V shed 4 bases, J shed 4 bases, and the junction held 6 bases outside the gene matches.

At least ten counts were recorded for this clonotype. The J gene is TRBJ1-2, the V gene TRBV3-1; D uncertain. The V gene's germline CDR1 is LGHDT and CDR2 YNNKEL (reference sequence). The V gene lost 1 base and the J gene lost 3 bases, with 9 bases spanning the gap. The CDR3 is made up of 14 amino acids. This CDR3 is CASSQGSRDYGYTF. The CDR3 coding sequence is TGTGCCAGCAGCCAAGGATCAAGGGACTATGGCTACACCTTC.